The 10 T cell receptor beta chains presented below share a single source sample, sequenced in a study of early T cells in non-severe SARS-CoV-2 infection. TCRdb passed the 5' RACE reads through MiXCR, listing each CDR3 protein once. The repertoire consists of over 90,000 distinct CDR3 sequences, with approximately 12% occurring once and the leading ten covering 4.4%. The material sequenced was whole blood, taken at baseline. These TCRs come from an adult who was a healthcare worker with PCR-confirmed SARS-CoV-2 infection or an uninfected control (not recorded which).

CDR3 sequence (DNA): TGTGCCAGTAGTCCCCTCGCTAGCGGAGGCACAGATACGCAGTATTTT. Translated, it gives CASSPLASGGTDTQYF. The chain combines TRBV19 with TRBJ2-3, with 7 bases matching TRBD2. The V segment lost 5 bases and the J segment 1 base; nucleotides outside the gene matches: 9. This CDR3 contains 16 residues. The germline V gene encodes CDR1 LNHDA and CDR2 SQIVND (reference sequence).

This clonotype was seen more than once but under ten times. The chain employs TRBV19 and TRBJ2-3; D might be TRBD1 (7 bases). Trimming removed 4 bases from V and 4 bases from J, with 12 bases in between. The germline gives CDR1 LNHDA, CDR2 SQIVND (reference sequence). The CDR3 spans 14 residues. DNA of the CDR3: TGTGCCAGTAGTAAGCAGGGGGGATCAGATACGCAGTATTTT. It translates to CASSKQGGSDTQYF.

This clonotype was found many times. For the CDR3, the DNA is TGCGCCAGCAGCTTGTACGCAGGATCGAACACTGAAGCTTTCTTT. Translation: CASSLYAGSNTEAFF. The J gene is TRBJ1-1, the V gene TRBV5-1; D is ambiguous. The CDR3 length is 15 residues. In germline, CDR1 is SGHRS, CDR2 YFSETQ. V was cut by 1 base and J by 1 base, with 11 bases left in between.

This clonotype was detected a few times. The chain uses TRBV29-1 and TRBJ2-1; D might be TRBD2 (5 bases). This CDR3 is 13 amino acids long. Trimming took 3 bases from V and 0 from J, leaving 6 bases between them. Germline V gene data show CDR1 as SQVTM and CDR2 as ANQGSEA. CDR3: CSVDGSSYNEQFF. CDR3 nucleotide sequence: TGCAGCGTTGATGGGAGCTCCTACAATGAGCAGTTCTTC.

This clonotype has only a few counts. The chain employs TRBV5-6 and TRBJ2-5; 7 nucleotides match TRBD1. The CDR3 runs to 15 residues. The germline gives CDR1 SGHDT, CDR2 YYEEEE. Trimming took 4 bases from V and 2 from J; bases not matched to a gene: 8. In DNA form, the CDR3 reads TGTGCCAGCAGCCCAGGGGGAGTCGGGCAAGAGACCCAGTACTTC. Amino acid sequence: CASSPGGVGQETQYF.

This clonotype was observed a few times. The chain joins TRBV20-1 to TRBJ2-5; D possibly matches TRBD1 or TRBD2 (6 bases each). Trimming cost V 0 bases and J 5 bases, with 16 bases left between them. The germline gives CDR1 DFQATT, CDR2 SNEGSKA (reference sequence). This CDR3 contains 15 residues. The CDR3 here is CSARDHRGLLETQYF. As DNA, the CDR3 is TGCAGTGCTAGAGATCATCGGGGGCTGTTGGAGACCCAGTACTTC.

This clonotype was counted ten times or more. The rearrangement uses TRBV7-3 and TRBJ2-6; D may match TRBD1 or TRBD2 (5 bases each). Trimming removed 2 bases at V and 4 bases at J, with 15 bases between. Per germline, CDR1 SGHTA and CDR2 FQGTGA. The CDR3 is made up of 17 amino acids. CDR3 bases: TGTGCCAGCAGCTTATACGGGGCGTCCGCGGGGGCCAACGTCCTGACTTTC. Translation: CASSLYGASAGANVLTF. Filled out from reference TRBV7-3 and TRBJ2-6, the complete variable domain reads GAGVSQTPSNKVTEKGKYVELRCDPISGHTALYWYRQSLGQGPEFLIYFQGTGAADDSGLPNDRFFAVRPEGSVSTLKIQRTERGDSAVYLCASSLYGASAGANVLTFGAGSRLTVL.

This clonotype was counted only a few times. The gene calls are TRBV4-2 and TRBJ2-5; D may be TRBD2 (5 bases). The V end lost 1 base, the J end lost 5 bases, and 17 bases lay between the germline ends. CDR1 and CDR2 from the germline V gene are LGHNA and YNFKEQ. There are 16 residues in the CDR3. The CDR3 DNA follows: TGTGCCAGCAGCCAAGCGTTAGGCGGGCAAGGGGAGACCCAGTACTTC. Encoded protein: CASSQALGGQGETQYF.

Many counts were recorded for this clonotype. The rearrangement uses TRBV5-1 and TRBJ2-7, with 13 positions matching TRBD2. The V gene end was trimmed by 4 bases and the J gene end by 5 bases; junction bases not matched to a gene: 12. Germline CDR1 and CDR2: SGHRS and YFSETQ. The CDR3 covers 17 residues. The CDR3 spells CASSPYRLAGGEDEQYF. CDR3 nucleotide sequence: TGCGCCAGCAGCCCCTACCGACTAGCGGGAGGCGAAGACGAGCAGTACTTC.

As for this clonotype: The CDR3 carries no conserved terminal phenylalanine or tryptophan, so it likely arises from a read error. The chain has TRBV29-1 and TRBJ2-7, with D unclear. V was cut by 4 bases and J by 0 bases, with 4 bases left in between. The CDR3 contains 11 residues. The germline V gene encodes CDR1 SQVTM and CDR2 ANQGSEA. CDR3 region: CSVVLSYEQYS. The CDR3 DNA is TGCAGCGTTGTCCTCTCCTACGAGCAGTACTCC.